A single sample is the source of the 5 T cell receptor beta chains below, sequenced in a study of T-cell reconstitution after alpha-beta-depleted transplantation in children. Preparation of the TCRbeta library was carried out with unique molecular identifiers. TCRdb re-analysed the PCR reads in MiXCR, keeping a single row per CDR3 protein. The top ten clones hold around 2% of a sample with about 640,000 distinct CDR3 sequences, 10% to 15% of them seen once. The sample consisted of PBMCs, mostly from graft donor cells, taken 360 days after TCRalphabeta/CD19-depleted stem cell transplant. The source is a male patient younger than 18 who had a stem cell transplant for acute myeloid leukemia, so the T cells may come from the graft donor.

This clonotype was seen more than once but under ten times. This chain links TRBV12-3 or TRBV12-4 with TRBJ2-2; D remains unclear. Trimming took off 3 bases at V and 3 bases at J, with 8 bases between the two ends. The CDR3 extends over 14 amino acids. The CDR3: CASSFYGDTGELFF. CDR3 nucleotide sequence: TGTGCCAGCAGTTTCTATGGAGACACCGGGGAGCTGTTTTTT.

This chain joins TRBV10-3 and TRBJ2-7, with D unresolved. The CDR3 is made up of 14 amino acids. Germline V gives CDR1 ENHRY, CDR2 SYGVKD. V lost 3 bases, J lost 0 bases, and 9 bases lay in between. The CDR3: CAISETEVSYEQYF. In DNA form, the CDR3 reads TGTGCCATCAGTGAAACCGAGGTCTCCTACGAGCAGTACTTC.

This clonotype was observed a few times. The rearrangement uses TRBV28 and TRBJ2-7, with TRBD1 identical over 7 bases. The germline V gene encodes CDR1 MDHEN and CDR2 SYDVKM. The CDR3 is made up of 14 amino acids. Germline trimming cut 6 bases from V and 2 bases from J; bases unmatched to any gene: 7. CDR3 in amino acids: CASRRPGQPYEQYF. The CDR3 nucleotides are TGTGCCAGCAGAAGACCGGGACAGCCCTACGAGCAGTACTTC.

This clonotype appeared many times. The rearrangement uses TRBV27 and TRBJ2-1; possible D gene TRBD2, 5 bases. Between the trimmed V and J ends, which lost 3 bases and 0 bases, there was a span of 9 bases. CDR3 length: 15 residues. CDR1 MNHEY and CDR2 SMNVEV come from the germline V gene (reference sequence). CDR3 nucleotide sequence: TGTGCCAGCAGTTTGCGGGCAAGCTCCTACAATGAGCAGTTCTTC. This encodes CASSLRASSYNEQFF.

This chain links TRBV6-2 or TRBV6-3 with TRBJ2-1; D is possibly TRBD2 (6 bases). The germline V and J ends were trimmed by 6 bases and 6 bases, with 12 bases remaining between them. Germline-derived CDR1 and CDR2 are MNHEY and SVGEGT. The CDR3 is 13 amino acids. The CDR3 bases are TGTGCCAGCAGCGGGAGTCCTGCCAATGAGCAGTTCTTC. Amino acids: CASSGSPANEQFF.